This TCR beta chain was captured in a study of control samples from healthy donors and cancer patients. The CDR3 has 14 amino acids. The repertoire was sequenced with immunoSEQ multiplex PCR; TCRdb's copy has only in-frame clones and lacks some. The table lists about 160,000 clones, 80% to 95% of them singletons. The source of this sequence is a young woman in good health. The rearrangement links TRBV21-1 to TRBJ2-7; the table gives TRBD1 as D, unverified against the DNA. TRBV21-1 is deemed a pseudogene. The sample consisted of blood. The CDR3, as DNA: TGTGCCAGCAGCAAACACAGGGTTCTCCACGAGCAGTACTTC. It codes for CASSKHRVLHEQYF.